This is a list of T cell receptor beta chains from one sample in a study of cytotoxic CD8 clonotypes in ibrutinib-treated CLL. Sequencing was performed with immunoSEQ multiplex PCR; in TCRdb, only in-frame clones are kept and a portion is missing. The repertoire holds fewer than 100,000 clones, roughly 84% seen once, with under 6% in the top ten. Material: PBMCs, obtained before ibrutinib treatment. The receptors derive from a human donor with chronic lymphocytic leukemia. Each CDR3 is given with its conserved first and last residue. A D gene is named only where the DNA matches it firmly. A row's size may be missing; if present it is once, few, many or a size class.

j_call clone_size d_call cdr3_length v_call cdr3_nt cdr3_aa
TRBJ1-4 NA NA 15 TRBV27 TGTGCCAGCAGCGGCAACAGGGAAGCTAATGAAAAACTGTTTTTT CASSGNREANEKLFF
TRBJ1-2 few TRBD1 16 TRBV4-2 TGTGCCAGCAGCCAAGCGGGAAACAGGGGTAACTATGGCTACACCTTC CASSQAGNRGNYGYTF
TRBJ2-1 NA TRBD2 15 TRBV7-6 TGTGCCAGCAGTCCCGGGACTAGCGGGTTTAATGAGCAGTTCTTC CASSPGTSGFNEQFF
TRBJ1-1 once TRBD1 13 TRBV9 TGTGCCAGCAGCGACGGGACAGGGAGCGAAGCTTTCTTT CASSDGTGSEAFF
TRBJ2-1 once TRBD2 16 TRBV19 TGTGCCAGTAGCCACCTCAGCGGGAGCATTTACAATGAGCAGTTCTTC CASSHLSGSIYNEQFF
TRBJ1-4 NA NA 14 TRBV6-5 TGTGCCAGCAGTTACTCAGGGCGGGGAGAAAAACTGTTTTTT CASSYSGRGEKLFF
TRBJ1-5 once NA 15 TRBV7-6 TGTGCCACATCCGGAGATGGGGCGGGCAATCAGCCCCAGCATTTT CATSGDGAGNQPQHF
TRBJ2-3 NA TRBD2 15 TRBV6-5 TGTGCCAGCAGTTATAGCGGGAGGGCCCCAGATACGCAGTATTTT CASSYSGRAPDTQYF
TRBJ2-1 NA TRBD2 15 TRBV9 TGTGCCAGCAGCGCAAATTCGGGACTAAGCGATGAGCAGTTCTTC CASSANSGLSDEQFF
TRBJ2-7 NA NA 12 TRBV30 TGTGCCTGGAGCAGGGCAACCTACGAGCAGTACTTC CAWSRATYEQYF
TRBJ2-7 NA NA 14 TRBV7-7 TGTGCTAGCACCCATAAGACGGGAACCTACGAGCAGTACTTC CASTHKTGTYEQYF
TRBJ1-2 NA TRBD1 15 TRBV7-2 TGTGCCAGCAGCCCGGACAGGGAAGGGATCTATGGCTACACCTTC CASSPDREGIYGYTF
TRBJ2-5 NA TRBD2 17 TRBV19 TGTGCCAGTAGTATAGGTCTAGCGGGAGGGCTAGGGGAGACCCAGTACTTC CASSIGLAGGLGETQYF
TRBJ2-3 NA NA 13 TRBV5-6 TGTGCCAGCAGCCCCGGAGGTTCAGATACGCAGTATTTT CASSPGGSDTQYF
TRBJ1-1 NA NA 13 TRBV27 TGTGCCAGCAGTTTAATGCGGAATACTGAAGCTTTCTTT CASSLMRNTEAFF
TRBJ2-7 NA TRBD1 14 TRBV5-1 TGCGCCAGCAGCTCCGAAGGACAGGGGCAGGGGAGGTACTTC CASSSEGQGQGRYF
TRBJ2-2 NA TRBD2 15 TRBV28 TGTGCCGTGTGGTCGGGACTAGCGGTAACCGGGGAGCTGTTTTTT CAVWSGLAVTGELFF
TRBJ2-1 NA TRBD2 21 TRBV19 TGTGCCAGGGATCAGTCCTTACTGTCCGGACTAGCGGGAGATCTCTACAATGAGCAGTTCTTC CARDQSLLSGLAGDLYNEQFF
TRBJ2-2 NA TRBD2 17 TRBV5-1 TGCGCCAGCAGCGGCGGGACTAGCGGGAGTCGCACCGGGGAGCTGTTTTTT CASSGGTSGSRTGELFF
TRBJ1-2 NA NA 16 TRBV4-2 TGTGCCAGCAGCCAAGAAGTTTACATCACTAACTATGGCTACACCTTC CASSQEVYITNYGYTF
TRBJ1-1 NA NA 13 TRBV2 TGTGCCAGTATACAAACAGTGAACACTGAAGCTTTCTTT CASIQTVNTEAFF
TRBJ2-1 few TRBD2 17 TRBV4-1 TGCGCCAGCAGCCAATTTCCTAGCGGGAGCTCCTACAATGAGCAGTTCTTC CASSQFPSGSSYNEQFF
TRBJ1-5 NA NA 12 TRBV7-9 TGTGCCAGCAGCTTAGGTATACAGCCCCAGCATTTT CASSLGIQPQHF
TRBJ2-2 NA TRBD2 17 TRBV5-1 TGCGCCAGCAGCTCAGGGACTAGCGGTGCGAACACCGGGGAGCTGTTTTTT CASSSGTSGANTGELFF
TRBJ2-5 NA NA 13 TRBV7-6 TGTGCCAGCAGCTTTTATCTCCAAGAGACCCAGTACTTC CASSFYLQETQYF
TRBJ2-1 NA NA 11 TRBV2 TGTGCCAGCAGACAGGGCAATGAGCAGTTCTTC CASRQGNEQFF
TRBJ2-1 NA NA 21 TRBV9 TGTGCCAGCAGCGTAACGATCGGGGGATGGGGCGTGGGTCGAAGCGGGAATGAGCAGTTCTTC CASSVTIGGWGVGRSGNEQFF
TRBJ2-6 NA NA 18 TRBV28 TGTGCCAGCAGGGGGTGGCAGTCACGACTCTCTGGGGCCAACGTCCTGACTTTC CASRGWQSRLSGANVLTF
TRBJ1-3 NA NA 17 TRBV4-1 TGCGCCAGCAGCCAAGGTCGCAGCAAGAACTCTGGAAACACCATATATTTT CASSQGRSKNSGNTIYF
TRBJ2-2 few NA 13 TRBV27 TGTGCCAGCATGTGGCTGAACACCGGGGAGCTGTTTTTT CASMWLNTGELFF
TRBJ1-3 once NA 16 TRBV4-1 TGCGCCAGCAGCCAAGACTCAGGGTTGTCTGGAAACACCATATATTTT CASSQDSGLSGNTIYF
TRBJ2-1 NA TRBD2 14 TRBV5-4 TGTGCCAGCAGAACCGGGACTAGCGTTAATGAGCAGTTCTTC CASRTGTSVNEQFF
TRBJ2-3 NA TRBD2 14 TRBV5-1 TGCGCCAGCAGAAAAGCGGGAGGGCCGGATACGCAGTATTTT CASRKAGGPDTQYF
TRBJ2-2 few NA 15 TRBV15 TGTGCCACCAGCAGAGATAGGTTGCCCACCGGGGAGCTGTTTTTT CATSRDRLPTGELFF
TRBJ1-2 NA NA 13 TRBV30 TGTGCCTGGAGTGTTGGCCGCGACTATGGCTACACCTTC CAWSVGRDYGYTF
TRBJ2-2 NA TRBD2 15 TRBV29-1 TGCAGCGTCCGAGGAGTAGCGGGAGACACCGGGGAGCTGTTTTTT CSVRGVAGDTGELFF
TRBJ1-2 NA TRBD1 15 TRBV6-5 TGTGCCAGCAGTCCGGAGGGGGCGGGTTCCTATGGCTACACCTTC CASSPEGAGSYGYTF
TRBJ1-2 NA NA 13 TRBV30 TGTGCCTGGAGACCTAGGGGTGGGGATGGCTACACCTTC CAWRPRGGDGYTF
TRBJ1-5 NA NA 17 TRBV6-1 TGTGCCAGCAGTGACCTACCCAGGGTACTCTCCAATCAGCCCCAGCATTTT CASSDLPRVLSNQPQHF
TRBJ2-7 NA TRBD1 15 TRBV29-1 TGCAGCGTATTAGTCCCGGGACAGGGGTTAAGGGAGCAGTACTTC CSVLVPGQGLREQYF
TRBJ2-7 NA TRBD1 15 TRBV30 TGTGCCTGGAGTGTAGGGACAGATAGCTCCTACGAGCAGTACTTC CAWSVGTDSSYEQYF
TRBJ2-1 NA NA 15 TRBV27 TGTGCCAGCAGTTTATTCCCTGACACGTACAATGAGCAGTTCTTC CASSLFPDTYNEQFF
TRBJ2-1 NA TRBD2 16 TRBV27 TGTGCCAGCAGTTTCCCTAGCCTAGCGGGAGGATATGAGCAGTTCTTC CASSFPSLAGGYEQFF
TRBJ2-1 NA NA 14 TRBV10-3 TGTGCCATCAGTGATTGGCAGGGGTACAATGAGCAGTTCTTC CAISDWQGYNEQFF
TRBJ2-5 NA NA 14 TRBV5-1 TGCGCCAGCAGTTTTACAGGGTCTATCGAGACCCAGTACTTC CASSFTGSIETQYF
TRBJ2-7 NA TRBD2 15 TRBV9 TGTGCCAGCAGCATTACCCCCCTAGCGGGAGGCGAGCAGTACTTC CASSITPLAGGEQYF
TRBJ1-1 NA NA 12 TRBV18 TGTGCCAGCTCACCCTCCCCATCTGAAGCTTTCTTT CASSPSPSEAFF
TRBJ2-7 NA TRBD2 16 TRBV7-2 TGTGCCAGCAGCTTGAAGGCGGGAGTGGGGACCTACGAGCAGTACTTC CASSLKAGVGTYEQYF
TRBJ2-3 many NA 19 TRBV21-1 TGTGCCAGCAGCAAAGCGTCCGGGGCCCTAGCGGACTACACAGATACGCAGTATTTT CASSKASGALADYTDTQYF
TRBJ2-1 NA NA 11 TRBV10-3 TGTGCCATCAAGTGGCTCAATGAGCAGTTCTTC CAIKWLNEQFF
TRBJ1-1 NA NA 14 TRBV29-1 TGCAGCGTCTCCCCCGGGAGTCGGGACACTGAAGCTTTCTTT CSVSPGSRDTEAFF
TRBJ2-3 NA NA 12 TRBV5-1 TGCGCCAGCAGCTTTAGCACAGATACGCAGTATTTT CASSFSTDTQYF
TRBJ1-4 NA NA 14 TRBV6-4 TGTGCCAGCAAAATAACGGACGAGAGTGAAAAACTGTTTTTT CASKITDESEKLFF
TRBJ2-5 few TRBD2 18 TRBV9 TGTGCCAGCAGCCCCAGAGGAGGCGGGAGGGGTGATTCCGGGCCCCAGTACTTC CASSPRGGGRGDSGPQYF
TRBJ2-5 NA NA 16 TRBV4-1 TGCGCCAGCAGCCAAGATCGTAACGGTGTCCAAGAGACCCAGTACTTC CASSQDRNGVQETQYF